This T cell receptor (beta chain) was identified during a study of shared clonotypes between healthy human individuals. This CDR3 spans 17 amino acids. Trimming removed 5 bases from V and 0 bases from J; junction bases left unmatched: 9. CDR1 MDHEN and CDR2 SYDVKM come from the germline V gene. Every contributor of samples was a Caucasian grown-up residing in Nashville, Tennessee. The data were produced by immunoSEQ multiplex PCR, yet TCRdb's version contains in-frame clones alone and is incomplete. Here the sample spans 1 million to 1.3 million clones, roughly 74% being singletons. Sequenced sample: memory CD4+ T cells from PBMCs. Subset meaning: CD45RA-negative fraction. The J gene is TRBJ1-2, the V gene TRBV28; 10 bases map to TRBD1. This receptor was taken from a man aged 18 to 30 in good health. Some clones in this sample may be carry-over from other donors' samples. The chain's CDR3 is CASSPWTGGATNYGYTF. Here the CDR3 DNA reads TGTGCCAGCAGTCCGTGGACAGGGGGGGCTACTAACTATGGCTACACCTTC.